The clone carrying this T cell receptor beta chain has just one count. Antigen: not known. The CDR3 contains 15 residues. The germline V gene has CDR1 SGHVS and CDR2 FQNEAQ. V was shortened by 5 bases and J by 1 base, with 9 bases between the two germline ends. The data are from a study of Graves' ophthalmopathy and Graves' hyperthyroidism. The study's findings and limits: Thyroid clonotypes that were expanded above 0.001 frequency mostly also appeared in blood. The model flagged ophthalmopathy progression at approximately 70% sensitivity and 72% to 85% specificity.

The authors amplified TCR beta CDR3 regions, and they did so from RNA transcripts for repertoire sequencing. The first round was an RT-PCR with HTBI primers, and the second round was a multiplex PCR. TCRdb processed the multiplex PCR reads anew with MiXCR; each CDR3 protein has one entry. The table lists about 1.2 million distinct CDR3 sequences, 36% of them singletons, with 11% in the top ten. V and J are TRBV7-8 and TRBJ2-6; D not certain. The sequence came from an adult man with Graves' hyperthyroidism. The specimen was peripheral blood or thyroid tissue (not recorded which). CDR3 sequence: CASSLDHSGANVLTF. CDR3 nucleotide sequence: TGTGCCAGCAGCCTGGACCATTCTGGGGCCAACGTCCTGACTTTC.